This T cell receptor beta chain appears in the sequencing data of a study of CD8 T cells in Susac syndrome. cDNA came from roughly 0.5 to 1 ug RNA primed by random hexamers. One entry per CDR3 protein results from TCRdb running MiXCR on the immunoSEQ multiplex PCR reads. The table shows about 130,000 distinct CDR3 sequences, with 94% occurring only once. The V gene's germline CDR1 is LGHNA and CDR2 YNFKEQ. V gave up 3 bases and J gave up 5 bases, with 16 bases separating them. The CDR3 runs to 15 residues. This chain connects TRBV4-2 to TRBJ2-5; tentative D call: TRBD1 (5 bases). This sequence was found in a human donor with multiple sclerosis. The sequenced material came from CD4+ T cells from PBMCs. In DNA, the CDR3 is TGTGCCAGCAGCCAGACCTCTCAGGGTGGCGAGACCCAGTACTTC. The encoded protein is CASSQTSQGGETQYF.